A single sample gave rise to the 30 T cell receptor beta chains below, sequenced in a study of blood T cell repertoires in COVID-19. The protocol was immunoSEQ multiplex PCR, while the TCRdb copy is restricted to in-frame clones and leaves out a portion. The table lists over 70,000 clones, 65% to 90% of them singletons. The source material was peripheral blood. The source is a human donor in a cohort sampled during active COVID-19.

The chain employs TRBV5-8 and TRBJ1-2, with 9 bases lining up with TRBD1. This CDR3 region has 15 residues. Germline V gene data show CDR1 as SGHTS and CDR2 as YDEGEE. The V gene end was trimmed by 2 bases and the J gene end by 2 bases; junction bases not matched to a gene: 4. The DNA of the CDR3 is TGTGCCAGCAGCTTAACGGGACAGGGAAACTATGGCTACACCTTC. This encodes CASSLTGQGNYGYTF.

The V gene is TRBV5-6, the J gene TRBJ1-2; TRBD1 matches at 10 bases. The CDR3 runs to 14 residues. V lost 4 bases to trimming and J lost 7 bases; unmatched junction nucleotides: 7. Germline CDR1 reads SGHDT; CDR2 reads YYEEEE. Here the CDR3 reads CASSRDRGLGGYTF. The CDR3 region has the DNA TGTGCCAGCAGCAGGGACAGGGGTTTGGGTGGCTACACCTTC.

This clone was picked up one time. The CDR3 is CASSLRDGQDNYGYTF. The CDR3 DNA reads as TGTGCCAGCAGCCTCCGAGACGGACAGGATAACTATGGCTACACCTTC. This rearrangement joins TRBV3-1 (or the pseudogene TRBV3-2) to TRBJ1-2, with 7 bases identical to TRBD1. The CDR3 is 16 residues long. The germline V gene encodes CDR1 LGHDT and CDR2 YNNKEL (reference sequence). The trim removed 4 bases at V and 1 base at J, leaving 9 bases unmatched.

In its sample, this clone was seen once. This chain connects TRBV5-5 to TRBJ2-1; 12 nucleotides line up with TRBD2. The CDR3 has 16 amino acids. V lost 2 bases and J lost 8; bases outside the gene matches: 8. CDR1 and CDR2 (germline): SGHKS, YYEKEE (reference sequence). CDR3 sequence (DNA): TGTGCCAGCAGCTTTCTTACTAGCGGGAGGCCGGATGAGCAGTTCTTC. Its protein is CASSFLTSGRPDEQFF.

V gene TRBV10-3 combines with J gene TRBJ1-1, with TRBD1 as a possible D gene (5 bases). This CDR3 is built from 12 residues. Germline loops: CDR1 ENHRY, CDR2 SYGVKD. Deletions cut 7 bases from V and 4 bases from J, with 10 bases between. The CDR3 coding sequence is TGTGCCATCACCGGGGGATCCACTGAAGCTTTCTTT. This gives the protein CAITGGSTEAFF.

The chain employs TRBV7-2 and TRBJ2-5; the match to TRBD2 covers 13 bases. CDR1 SGHTA and CDR2 FQGNSA come from the germline V gene. The CDR3 has 15 residues. The ends lost 5 bases at V and 2 bases at J; junction bases unmatched: 2. The CDR3 DNA is TGTGCCAGCAGCCCGACTAGCGGGGGGCAAGAGACCCAGTACTTC. Amino acids: CASSPTSGGQETQYF. The full variable domain, completed using reference TRBV7-2 and TRBJ2-5, is GAGVSQSPSNKVTEKGKDVELRCDPISGHTALYWYRQSLGQGLEFLIYFQGNSAPDKSGLPSDRFSAERTGGSVSTLTIQRTQQEDSAVYLCASSPTSGGQETQYFGPGTRLLVL.

This sequence joins TRBV18 and TRBJ2-2, with D uncertain. V gave up 2 bases and J gave up 1 base, with 5 bases separating them. CDR1 KGHSH and CDR2 LQKENI come from the germline V gene. This CDR3 spans 14 amino acids. The chain's CDR3 is CASSPAQNTGELFF. CDR3 nucleotides: TGTGCCAGCTCACCAGCGCAGAACACCGGGGAGCTGTTTTTT.

The chain links TRBV27 to TRBJ2-1, with D possibly being TRBD2 (6 bases). In germline, CDR1 is MNHEY, CDR2 SMNVEV (reference sequence). Trimming shortened V by 1 base and J by 3 bases, and 13 bases separated the two germline ends. This CDR3 is 16 amino acids long. The DNA for the CDR3 is TGTGCCAGCAGTTTATATCGGGGGATTGTCTACAATGAGCAGTTCTTC. Translated: CASSLYRGIVYNEQFF.

V gene TRBV10-2 combines with J gene TRBJ2-5; 8 bases line up with TRBD2. Trimming removed 5 bases from V and 7 bases from J; junction bases left unmatched: 6. CDR1 is WSHSY, CDR2 SAAADI, per germline. CDR3 size: 13 residues. CDR3 in DNA: TGCGCCAGCAGTCAAGCGGGAGTGGCGACCCAGTACTTC. Its protein product is CASSQAGVATQYF.

The chain recombines TRBV5-4 with TRBJ2-5; D perhaps matches TRBD2 (6 bases). CDR1 and CDR2 (germline): SGHNT, YYREEE (reference sequence). This CDR3 contains 15 residues. V lost 0 bases and J lost 4, with 13 bases in between. CDR3 in DNA: TGTGCCAGCAGCTTGGCCAGGCGGGACGGAGAGACCCAGTACTTC. Translated: CASSLARRDGETQYF.

This clone has only one observation. The chain is built from TRBV9 and TRBJ1-1; D gene unclear. This CDR3 region has 16 residues. CDR1 is SGDLS, CDR2 YYNGEE, per germline. Deletions cut 0 bases from V and 2 bases from J, with 14 bases between. The DNA of the CDR3 is TGTGCCAGCAGCGTAGGGGTGGGAAGCGGCAACACTGAAGCTTTCTTT. This encodes CASSVGVGSGNTEAFF.

The rearrangement links TRBV27 to TRBJ1-2; 7 nucleotides match TRBD1. The CDR3 totals 14 residues. Germline lookup yields CDR1 MNHEY and CDR2 SMNVEV (reference sequence). With V trimmed by 4 bases and J by 4 bases, 6 bases remained unmatched. The CDR3 region is CASSSLGQSYGYTF. The CDR3 bases are TGTGCCAGCAGTTCTTTGGGACAGAGCTATGGCTACACCTTC.

The chain recombines TRBV18 with TRBJ2-3, with 9 bases aligning to TRBD2. The V gene end was trimmed by 3 bases and the J gene end by 3 bases; junction bases not matched to a gene: 10. Looked up from germline, CDR1 is KGHSH and CDR2 is LQKENI. This CDR3 region has 17 residues. CDR3 bases: TGTGCCAGCTCACCTTACCTAGCGGGACGGGAGACAGATACGCAGTATTTT. Amino acids: CASSPYLAGRETDTQYF. Filled out from reference TRBV18 and TRBJ2-3, the complete variable domain reads NAGVMQNPRHLVRRRGQEARLRCSPMKGHSHVYWYRQLPEEGLKFMVYLQKENIIDESGMPKERFSAEFPKEGPSILRIQQVVRGDSAAYFCASSPYLAGRETDTQYFGPGTRLTVL.

This chain uses TRBV29-1 with TRBJ2-4, with D perhaps matching TRBD1 (7 bases). Trimming pared 7 bases from V and 1 base from J, leaving 14 bases between. This CDR3 has 14 amino acids. CDR1 is SQVTM and CDR2 is ANQGSEA in the germline V gene. The CDR3 reads CSATGAGAKNIQYF. CDR3 coding DNA: TGCAGCGCCACAGGGGCGGGGGCCAAAAACATTCAGTACTTC.

The chain combines TRBV6-5 with TRBJ1-2, with 7 nucleotides matching TRBD1. The CDR3 has 14 residues. The germline gives CDR1 MNHEY, CDR2 SVGAGI. V lost 4 bases, J lost 3 bases, and 5 bases stayed unmatched. CDR3: CASSWTGGDYGYTF. In nucleotides, the CDR3 is TGTGCCAGCAGTTGGACAGGCGGGGACTATGGCTACACCTTC.

J is TRBJ1-4 and V is TRBV5-1; the D gene is possibly TRBD1 (6 bases). From germline, CDR1 is SGHRS and CDR2 YFSETQ. V lost 1 base and J lost 3, with 13 bases in between. The CDR3 contains 16 residues. DNA for the CDR3: TGCGCCAGCAGCTTGAAGGGAGGGGGGTCTAATGAAAAACTGTTTTTT. Protein product: CASSLKGGGSNEKLFF.

This chain joins TRBV15 and TRBJ1-2; TRBD1 matches 9 bases. With V trimmed by 0 bases and J by 7 bases, 18 bases remained unmatched. Germline CDR1 and CDR2: LNHNV and YYDKDF (reference sequence). The CDR3 sequence is 19 residues long. The CDR3 DNA sequence: TGTGCCACCAGCAGAGATTCCTCCCTCATACAGGGGGCGGTTGGTGGCTACACCTTC. Translating gives CATSRDSSLIQGAVGGYTF.

The chain combines TRBV5-1 with TRBJ2-7, with unresolved D. The CDR3 consists of 14 residues. Germline CDR1 and CDR2: SGHRS and YFSETQ. Trimming shortened V by 4 bases and J by 2 bases, and 13 bases separated the two germline ends. For the CDR3, the DNA is TGCGCCAGCAGCCTGGGCTTGAGCCCCTACGAGCAGTACTTC. This translates into CASSLGLSPYEQYF.

The V gene is TRBV20-1, the J gene TRBJ2-7, with D possibly TRBD2 on 7 matching bases. This CDR3 is built from 14 residues. Trimming cost V 3 bases and J 4 bases, with 16 bases left between them. Germline V gene sequence: CDR1 DFQATT, CDR2 SNEGSKA (reference sequence). DNA of the CDR3: TGCAGTGCTAGTAGCCCCGGGGGGCGATACGAGCAGTACTTC. The encoded protein is CSASSPGGRYEQYF.

This clone has only one observation. CDR3 sequence (DNA): TGTGCCAGCAGCTTAGGGACAGGGAACATTCAGTACTTC. It specifies CASSLGTGNIQYF. The chain uses TRBV7-9 and TRBJ2-4, with 8 positions matching TRBD1. Trimming removed 1 base from V and 7 bases from J; junction bases left unmatched: 0. This CDR3 comprises 13 residues. Germline V CDR1 and CDR2: SEHNR, FQNEAQ (reference sequence). The whole variable domain, filled in from reference TRBV7-9 and TRBJ2-4, reads DTGVSQNPRHKITKRGQNVTFRCDPISEHNRLYWYRQTLGQGPEFLTYFQNEAQLEKSRLLSDRFSAERPKGSFSTLEIQRTEQGDSAMYLCASSLGTGNIQYFGAGTRLSVL.

The V gene is TRBV9, the J gene TRBJ1-3, with D maybe TRBD1 (5 bases). The CDR3 consists of 16 residues. The germline CDR1 and CDR2 sequences are SGDLS and YYNGEE. Trimming removed 4 bases at V and 4 bases at J, with 18 bases between. CDR3 amino acids: CASSPWGDVTGNTIYF. The CDR3 coding sequence is TGTGCCAGCAGCCCTTGGGGGGATGTCACCGGAAACACCATATATTTT.

V gene TRBV9 combines with J gene TRBJ1-4; 9 nucleotides align to TRBD1. Unmatched junction bases numbered 7, after V lost 0 bases and J lost 4 bases. The CDR3 extends over 17 amino acids. Germline values: CDR1 SGDLS, CDR2 YYNGEE. CDR3 region: CASSVGSTGGFNEKLFF. CDR3 in DNA: TGTGCCAGCAGCGTAGGTTCAACAGGGGGCTTTAATGAAAAACTGTTTTTT.

The rearrangement joins TRBV5-1 to TRBJ2-5, with 7 bases that match TRBD1. From germline, CDR1 is SGHRS and CDR2 YFSETQ. V dropped 4 bases and J dropped 2; count of bases not matched to a gene: 5. CDR3 size: 14 residues. CDR3 residues: CASSPGQRQETQYF. The CDR3 DNA reads TGCGCCAGCAGCCCGGGACAGCGACAAGAGACCCAGTACTTC.

The chain recombines TRBV19 with TRBJ1-2; D is undetermined. This CDR3 has 14 amino acids. CDR1 and CDR2 (germline): LNHDA, SQIVND (reference sequence). V lost 6 bases and J lost 4, with 15 bases in between. In nucleotides, the CDR3 is TGTGCCAGTAGACATAGGGAGGGCAGCTATGGCTACACCTTC. It codes for CASRHREGSYGYTF.

This clone was seen once. The chain has TRBV7-2 and TRBJ1-5; 8 bases agree with TRBD1. The CDR3 extends over 15 amino acids. In germline, CDR1 is SGHTA, CDR2 FQGNSA. Trimming cost V 5 bases and J 3 bases; bases outside gene matches: 6. CDR3 residues: CASSPGTGFNQPQHF. In DNA, the CDR3 is TGTGCCAGCAGCCCCGGGACAGGTTTCAATCAGCCCCAGCATTTT.

V is TRBV2 and J is TRBJ2-7, with D unresolved. CDR1 is SNHLY, CDR2 FYNNEI, per germline. The CDR3 contains 13 residues. The ends were cut back, 1 base at V and 3 bases at J, with 7 bases in the middle. The CDR3 DNA reads as TGTGCCAGCAGTGAAGGACACCGCTACGAGCAGTACTTC. It encodes CASSEGHRYEQYF.

There are a few counts of this clone. This chain connects TRBV27 to TRBJ2-7; TRBD2 is a possible D gene (5 bases). The V end lost 2 bases, the J end lost 2 bases, and 7 bases lay between the germline ends. The CDR3 sequence is 13 residues long. CDR1 is MNHEY and CDR2 is SMNVEV in the germline V gene (reference sequence). CDR3: CASSLARAYEQYF. Written as DNA, the CDR3 is TGTGCCAGCAGTTTAGCGCGGGCCTACGAGCAGTACTTC.

V usage is TRBV30 and J usage is TRBJ1-1, with 8 bases aligning to TRBD1. The CDR3 sequence is 14 residues long. Trimming cost V 4 bases and J 0 bases; bases outside gene matches: 4. The V gene's germline CDR1 is GTSNPN and CDR2 SVGIG (reference sequence). The CDR3 is CAWNLGQVNTEAFF. In nucleotides, the CDR3 is TGTGCCTGGAACCTGGGACAGGTGAACACTGAAGCTTTCTTT.

The chain combines TRBV3-1 (or the pseudogene TRBV3-2) with TRBJ2-7, with 9 bases fitting TRBD1. The V gene's germline CDR1 is LGHDT and CDR2 YNNKEL (reference sequence). The trim removed 5 bases at V and 10 bases at J, leaving 6 bases unmatched. CDR3 length: 12 amino acids. The CDR3 sequence is CASSFRDRVQYF. The CDR3 nucleotides read TGTGCCAGCAGCTTCCGGGACAGGGTCCAGTACTTC.

This clone was detected once. The chain has TRBV7-3 and TRBJ1-6; D is possibly TRBD1 (6 bases). The CDR3 is 16 amino acids. The V gene lost 4 bases and the J gene lost 3 bases, with 13 bases spanning the gap. From germline, CDR1 is SGHTA and CDR2 FQGTGA. CDR3 region: CASSSGGPVYNSPLHF. CDR3 DNA sequence: TGTGCCAGCAGCTCCGGGGGGCCGGTCTATAATTCACCCCTCCACTTT.